This entry lists 29 T cell receptor beta chains sequenced from one sample in a study of identifying expanded T cells in peripheral blood. Data came from immunoSEQ multiplex PCR; TCRdb stores just in-frame clones and leaves some out. The data contain 100,000 to 150,000 clones, approximately 86% of them singletons. Sample: blood. The source is a person aged 18 to 75 in good health.

The gene calls are TRBV5-1 and TRBJ2-5; 10 nucleotides agree with TRBD1. Germline assignment: CDR1 SGHRS and CDR2 YFSETQ. V lost 0 bases, J lost 4 bases, and 3 bases stayed unmatched. The CDR3 covers 15 residues. The CDR3 DNA is TGCGCCAGCAGCTTGGGGACAGGGGGGAGAGAGACCCAGTACTTC. Amino acids: CASSLGTGGRETQYF.

The gene calls are TRBV7-7 and TRBJ2-5; a possible D gene is TRBD1 (5 bases). Germline CDR1 SSHAT, CDR2 FNYEAQ (reference sequence). This CDR3 contains 14 residues. The V and J ends lost 5 bases and 0 bases respectively, with 10 bases between them. In DNA, the CDR3 is TGTGCCAGCAGCCCTACAGGTTACCAAGAGACCCAGTACTTC. Amino acids: CASSPTGYQETQYF.

The chain joins TRBV5-1 to TRBJ2-5; 7 nucleotides align to TRBD1. This CDR3 comprises 16 residues. Germline V gene sequence: CDR1 SGHRS, CDR2 YFSETQ. The V gene end was trimmed by 0 bases and the J gene end by 1 base; junction bases not matched to a gene: 6. Here the CDR3 reads CASSLVETGPQETQYF. CDR3 coding DNA: TGCGCCAGCAGCTTGGTTGAGACAGGGCCCCAAGAGACCCAGTACTTC.

V is TRBV2 and J is TRBJ2-3; no clear D gene. This CDR3 is built from 13 residues. CDR1 and CDR2 from the germline V gene are SNHLY and FYNNEI. V shed 3 bases and J shed 5 bases, with 9 bases lying between them. The CDR3 DNA reads TGTGCCAGCAGTGATGATTCGTTAGATACGCAGTATTTT. As protein: CASSDDSLDTQYF.

The genes are TRBV27 and TRBJ2-7; no clear D gene. CDR1 and CDR2 from the germline V gene are MNHEY and SMNVEV (reference sequence). The length of the CDR3 is 14 residues. Trimming removed 6 bases from V and 7 bases from J, with 19 bases in between. DNA for the CDR3: TGTGCCAGCAGGACCGGAAGTATCTCGGGTGAGCAGTACTTC. Residues: CASRTGSISGEQYF.

Only one count was recorded for this clone. The J gene is TRBJ1-1, the V gene TRBV30; the D gene is possibly TRBD1 (5 bases). The CDR3 length is 13 residues. Trimming shortened V by 5 bases and J by 4 bases, and 14 bases separated the two germline ends. Germline V gene sequence: CDR1 GTSNPN, CDR2 SVGIG (reference sequence). In nucleotides, the CDR3 is TGTGCCTGGGGACCAGTCGGGACCACTGAAGCTTTCTTT. Protein: CAWGPVGTTEAFF.

The chain uses TRBV5-1 and TRBJ1-3; D possibly corresponds to TRBD1 (5 bases). Trimming took off 1 base at V and 0 bases at J, with 11 bases between the two ends. Germline values: CDR1 SGHRS, CDR2 YFSETQ. CDR3 length equals 16 residues. In nucleotides, the CDR3 is TGCGCCAGCAGCTTGACGACAGCCATCTCTGGAAACACCATATATTTT. Translation gives CASSLTTAISGNTIYF.

The V gene is TRBV5-4, the J gene TRBJ2-3; 8 bases fit TRBD2. Germline values: CDR1 SGHNT, CDR2 YYREEE (reference sequence). The junction had 9 bases not matched to a gene; V was cut back by 7 bases and J by 2 bases. This CDR3 is 15 amino acids long. In DNA form, the CDR3 reads TGTGCCAGCGCTAGCAACGGGAGGGCCACAGATACGCAGTATTTT. Protein product: CASASNGRATDTQYF.

This clone came up a few times. V and J are TRBV7-3 and TRBJ1-4, with 9 positions matching TRBD1. This CDR3 contains 15 residues. Germline loops: CDR1 SGHTA, CDR2 FQGTGA. V trimming: 5 bases; J trimming: 8 bases; junction bases outside the gene matches: 9. Written as DNA, the CDR3 is TGTGCCAGCAGCCCACAGGGGGCCCTAGGAGAAAAACTGTTTTTT. Translation: CASSPQGALGEKLFF.

V is TRBV7-2 and J is TRBJ2-3; D not resolved. V was clipped by 4 bases and J by 6 bases, with 11 bases between them. The CDR3 has 13 amino acids. Germline CDR1 and CDR2: SGHTA and FQGNSA. CDR3 amino acids: CASSSQEPDTQYF. DNA of the CDR3: TGTGCCAGCAGCTCCCAAGAACCGGATACGCAGTATTTT.

The CDR3 here is CATGGGFNSYNEQFF. CDR3 DNA sequence: TGTGCCACAGGGGGCGGGTTTAACTCCTACAATGAGCAGTTCTTC. This sequence joins TRBV10-3 and TRBJ2-1; 8 bases line up with TRBD1. The CDR3 spans 15 residues. Trimming took 10 bases from V and 0 from J; bases not matched to a gene: 8. The germline V gene has CDR1 ENHRY and CDR2 SYGVKD.

The chain joins TRBV6-1 to TRBJ2-7; D remains unclear. V was shortened by 6 bases and J by 0 bases, with 6 bases between the two germline ends. The CDR3 totals 12 residues. Germline V gene data show CDR1 as MNHNS and CDR2 as SASEGT. The CDR3 here is CASRLSSYEQYF. The CDR3 nucleotides are TGTGCCAGCAGGCTCAGCTCCTACGAGCAGTACTTC.

The chain uses TRBV7-9 and TRBJ2-7; perhaps TRBD2 as D (6 bases). The V gene lost 5 bases and the J gene lost 6 bases, with 14 bases spanning the gap. This CDR3 is built from 13 residues. The germline V gene encodes CDR1 SEHNR and CDR2 FQNEAQ (reference sequence). The CDR3 bases are TGTGCCAGCAGCCGTGGGGGACTCCCCGAGCAGTACTTC. Translated, it gives CASSRGGLPEQYF. Full variable domain (missing parts from reference TRBV7-9 and TRBJ2-7): DTGVSQNPRHKITKRGQNVTFRCDPISEHNRLYWYRQTLGQGPEFLTYFQNEAQLEKSRLLSDRFSAERPKGSFSTLEIQRTEQGDSAMYLCASSRGGLPEQYFGPGTRLTVT.

The V gene is TRBV2, the J gene TRBJ2-2; TRBD2 agrees at 7 bases. Trimming removed 3 bases from V and 1 base from J; junction bases left unmatched: 2. Germline CDR1 is SNHLY and CDR2 is FYNNEI. The CDR3 has 15 residues. This chain's CDR3 is CASSDPSGNTGELFF. The CDR3 coding sequence is TGTGCCAGCAGTGATCCTAGCGGGAACACCGGGGAGCTGTTTTTT.

This clone is a singleton in its sample. The V call is TRBV10-3, the J call TRBJ2-3; weak D call: TRBD2 (5 bases). Looked up from germline, CDR1 is ENHRY and CDR2 is SYGVKD. The CDR3 is 13 residues long. V dropped 2 bases and J dropped 5 bases, with 8 bases sitting between them. The CDR3 DNA reads as TGTGCCATCAGTGAGCGGGATGGAGATACGCAGTATTTT. Translating gives CAISERDGDTQYF.

This clone was counted a single time. The chain couples TRBV5-1 to TRBJ1-3; TRBD1 is a possible D gene (6 bases). Germline CDR1 is SGHRS and CDR2 is YFSETQ. The CDR3 loop spans 15 amino acids. V lost 3 bases to trimming and J lost 4 bases, with 14 bases between them. CDR3: CASSSQGTGGNTIYF. The CDR3 DNA sequence: TGCGCCAGCAGCTCACAGGGCACGGGGGGAAACACCATATATTTT.

This chain joins TRBV27 and TRBJ1-3; D is unclear. The CDR3 contains 15 residues. V lost 6 bases to trimming and J lost 0 bases, with 12 bases between them. Per the germline V gene, CDR1 is MNHEY and CDR2 is SMNVEV (reference sequence). CDR3 in DNA: TGTGCCAGCAGCCTCGGACTGAGCTCTGGAAACACCATATATTTT. This codes for CASSLGLSSGNTIYF.

The V gene is TRBV18, the J gene TRBJ2-2, with D possibly being TRBD1 (6 bases). Looked up from germline, CDR1 is KGHSH and CDR2 is LQKENI. Trimming removed 9 bases at V and 4 bases at J, with 18 bases between. This CDR3 is 15 amino acids long. The CDR3 DNA is TGTGCCAGGTCTAACGAACAGGGCCGCACCGGGGAGCTGTTTTTT. Protein product: CARSNEQGRTGELFF.

V is TRBV6-1 and J is TRBJ1-5; TRBD1 is a possible D gene (6 bases). CDR1 and CDR2 from the germline V gene are MNHNS and SASEGT. CDR3 length: 15 residues. V was trimmed by 5 bases and J by 9 bases, leaving 20 bases between them. The CDR3 DNA is TGTGCCAGCAGTCTTGAGGGGGGGACAAGTGGGCCCCAGCATTTT. It encodes CASSLEGGTSGPQHF.

The chain couples TRBV7-2 to TRBJ1-3; D might be TRBD1 (6 bases). The CDR3 runs to 15 residues. From germline, CDR1 is SGHTA and CDR2 FQGNSA. With 5 bases removed from V and 4 bases from J, the gap between germline ends came to 15 bases. The CDR3 spells CASSRGGGSGNTIYF. The CDR3 bases are TGTGCCAGCAGCCGGGGAGGGGGATCAGGAAACACCATATATTTT.

Only one count was recorded for this clone. The V gene is TRBV10-3, the J gene TRBJ1-1, with TRBD1 matching 7 bases. This CDR3 comprises 19 residues. V gave up 2 bases and J gave up 2 bases; unmatched junction bases: 17. The V gene's germline CDR1 is ENHRY and CDR2 SYGVKD. CDR3 sequence (DNA): TGTGCCATCAGTGAGGTCCAAAAAGACAGGGTGGCTGGAAACACTGAAGCTTTCTTT. This gives the protein CAISEVQKDRVAGNTEAFF.

The genes are TRBV28 and TRBJ1-5, with D maybe TRBD1 (5 bases). The CDR3 contains 19 residues. The V gene's germline CDR1 is MDHEN and CDR2 SYDVKM. V lost 4 bases to trimming and J lost 0 bases, with 22 bases between them. The CDR3 DNA is TGTGCCAGCAGTTCAAGAATGAAGGGGCCCGGCGGTAGCAATCAGCCCCAGCATTTT. It is translated as CASSSRMKGPGGSNQPQHF. Full variable domain (remainder filled in from reference TRBV28 and TRBJ1-5): DVKVTQSSRYLVKRTGEKVFLECVQDMDHENMFWYRQDPGLGLRLIYFSYDVKMKEKGDIPEGYSVSREKKERFSLILESASTNQTSMYLCASSSRMKGPGGSNQPQHFGDGTRLSIL.

On this clone: The germline gene is not matched at one end of the junction; a read error may be the cause. The chain links TRBV11-2 to TRBJ1-1; D perhaps matches TRBD1 (6 bases). The germline gives CDR1 SGHAT, CDR2 FQNNGV. This CDR3 spans 15 amino acids. The CDR3: CASNLELAGATEAFF. CDR3 bases: TGTGCCAGCAACTTAGAGTTGGCAGGGGCCACTGAAGCTTTCTTT.

This chain connects TRBV28 to TRBJ2-5, with D uncertain. Germline loops: CDR1 MDHEN, CDR2 SYDVKM. The CDR3 is made up of 11 amino acids. Between the trimmed V and J ends, which lost 6 bases and 4 bases, there was a span of 6 bases. DNA for the CDR3: TGTGCCAGCAGCATCCGAGAGACCCAGTACTTC. Encoded protein: CASSIRETQYF.

J is TRBJ2-5 and V is TRBV6-5; 7 nucleotides line up with TRBD1. The V gene end was trimmed by 8 bases and the J gene end by 4 bases; junction bases not matched to a gene: 7. Germline CDR1 and CDR2: MNHEY and SVGAGI. The length of the CDR3 is 13 residues. CDR3 DNA: TGTGCCAGCGCCGTGACAGGGTCAGAGACCCAGTACTTC. Translating gives CASAVTGSETQYF.

The chain links TRBV5-4 to TRBJ2-4; TRBD1 aligns across 8 bases. CDR3 size: 18 residues. From germline, CDR1 is SGHNT and CDR2 YYREEE (reference sequence). J gave up 4 bases and V 4 bases, and 16 bases lay outside the gene matches. CDR3 DNA: TGTGCCAGCAGCGTGGACTTTGGGACAGGCGAGAGGAAAAACATTCAGTACTTC. Its protein is CASSVDFGTGERKNIQYF.

The genes are TRBV18 and TRBJ1-3; D is unclear. Germline V CDR1 and CDR2: KGHSH, LQKENI. This CDR3 is 13 amino acids long. The germline V and J ends were trimmed by 6 bases and 2 bases, with 8 bases remaining between them. CDR3 loop: CASSEMTGNTIYF. CDR3 DNA: TGTGCCAGCTCTGAGATGACTGGAAACACCATATATTTT.

The chain has TRBV5-4 and TRBJ2-3; 12 bases map to TRBD2. CDR1 is SGHNT and CDR2 is YYREEE in the germline V gene (reference sequence). V was clipped by 4 bases and J by 1 base; unmatched bases: 4. The CDR3 is 16 amino acids. Here the CDR3 reads CASSLRLAGGTDTQYF. The CDR3, as DNA: TGTGCCAGCAGCCTACGACTAGCGGGGGGCACAGATACGCAGTATTTT.

CDR3 region: CASRGAIGTSGVKQYF. The CDR3 DNA is TGTGCCAGCAGGGGGGCAATTGGGACTAGTGGGGTCAAGCAGTACTTC. J is TRBJ2-7 and V is TRBV2; 8 nucleotides line up with TRBD2. Germline V gene sequence: CDR1 SNHLY, CDR2 FYNNEI. J lost 8 bases, V lost 6 bases, and 18 bases had no gene match. This CDR3 is 16 amino acids long. The entire variable domain, with the rest obtained from reference TRBV2 and TRBJ2-7, is as follows: EPEVTQTPSHQVTQMGQEVILRCVPISNHLYFYWYRQILGQKVEFLVSFYNNEISEKSEIFDDQFSVERPDGSNFTLKIRSTKLEDSAMYFCASRGAIGTSGVKQYFGPGTRLTVT.